This passage covers 12 T cell receptor beta chains from one sample sequenced in a study of cytomegalovirus exposure and HLA in healthy donors (dated by TCRdb to 2017 to 2019). The library relied on the immunoSEQ multiplex PCR assay. The multiplex PCR relied on a mix of 60 forward primers for TCR Vbeta segments and 13 reverse primers for TCR Jbeta segments. What TCRdb holds here is the immuneACCESS table cut down to in-frame rearrangements. Part of the clones is not present; checked against another copy, under half of the missing clones reflect an unresolved V gene, and the others are unexplained. In this sample the table shows roughly 190,000 clones, around 75% of which occur a single time. 3.1% of the sample comes from the top ten. The sequencing sample was made of PBMCs. These receptor sequences come from a woman younger than 45 in good health and CMV-seropositive.

V and J are TRBV15 and TRBJ1-1; the match to TRBD1 covers 7 bases. The germline V gene encodes CDR1 LNHNV and CDR2 YYDKDF (reference sequence). The CDR3 has 15 amino acids. The junction had 12 bases not matched to a gene; V was cut back by 5 bases and J by 6 bases. CDR3 amino acids: CATSLGGIISAEAFF. The CDR3 DNA reads as TGTGCCACCAGCTTAGGGGGCATTATTTCGGCTGAAGCTTTCTTT. Full variable domain (outside the CDR3, taken from reference TRBV15 and TRBJ1-1): DAMVIQNPRYQVTQFGKPVTLSCSQTLNHNVMYWYQQKSSQAPKLLFHYYDKDFNNEADTPDNFQSRRPNTSFCFLDIRSPGLGDTAMYLCATSLGGIISAEAFFGQGTRLTVV.

The chain links TRBV4-1 to TRBJ2-5, with TRBD1 as a possible D gene (5 bases). Looked up from germline, CDR1 is MGHRA and CDR2 is YSYEKL. The CDR3 consists of 14 residues. V was trimmed by 0 bases and J by 5 bases, leaving 10 bases between them. CDR3: CASSQEFRVETQYF. In DNA form, the CDR3 reads TGCGCCAGCAGCCAAGAATTCAGGGTGGAGACCCAGTACTTC.

The chain has TRBV6-1 and TRBJ2-7; 7 bases match TRBD2. The CDR3 contains 11 residues. With 7 bases clipped from V and 6 bases from J, the junction kept 3 bases outside the gene matches. Germline CDR1 reads MNHNS; CDR2 reads SASEGT. The CDR3 bases are TGTGCCAGCACACCGGGAGGCGAGCAGTACTTC. Its translation is CASTPGGEQYF.

V usage is TRBV6-1 and J usage is TRBJ2-1, with D unclear. V lost 0 bases, J lost 0 bases, and 6 bases lay in between. This CDR3 is 15 amino acids long. The germline CDR1 and CDR2 sequences are MNHNS and SASEGT. The chain's CDR3 is CASSEAPSSYNEQFF. In DNA, the CDR3 is TGTGCCAGCAGTGAAGCGCCGAGCTCCTACAATGAGCAGTTCTTC.

The table lists this clone with a few counts. The chain recombines TRBV7-9 with TRBJ2-6; D might be TRBD2 (5 bases). V gave up 5 bases and J gave up 0 bases, with 8 bases separating them. The CDR3 length is 15 residues. Germline CDR1 SEHNR, CDR2 FQNEAQ (reference sequence). Here the CDR3 DNA reads TGTGCCAGCAGCCGAGCGGTCTCTGGGGCCAACGTCCTGACTTTC. Amino acid sequence: CASSRAVSGANVLTF.

V and J are TRBV6-5 and TRBJ1-6; D perhaps matches TRBD1 (6 bases). The germline gives CDR1 MNHEY, CDR2 SVGAGI. This CDR3 has 13 amino acids. V dropped 10 bases and J dropped 3 bases, with 10 bases sitting between them. CDR3 in DNA: TGTGCCACCAAGGACAGCTATAATTCACCCCTCCACTTT. This gives the protein CATKDSYNSPLHF.

The rearrangement links TRBV27 to TRBJ2-1; 7 bases line up with TRBD2. Germline CDR1 is MNHEY and CDR2 is SMNVEV (reference sequence). This CDR3 spans 13 amino acids. The ends lost 7 bases at V and 4 bases at J; junction bases unmatched: 4. CDR3 loop: CASTTSLYNEQFF. The CDR3 DNA is TGTGCCAGCACGACTAGCCTATACAATGAGCAGTTCTTC.

This chain links TRBV11-2 with TRBJ2-1; 11 bases agree with TRBD2. V dropped 3 bases and J dropped 0; count of bases not matched to a gene: 4. The CDR3 contains 17 residues. The V gene's germline CDR1 is SGHAT and CDR2 FQNNGV. For the CDR3, the DNA is TGTGCCAGCAGCTTGGCAGGGACTAGCGGCTCCTACAATGAGCAGTTCTTC. Its translation is CASSLAGTSGSYNEQFF.

The chain combines TRBV7-9 with TRBJ2-1, with 10 bases lining up with TRBD2. V dropped 1 base and J dropped 7; count of bases not matched to a gene: 7. CDR3 length: 16 residues. CDR1 and CDR2 from the germline V gene are SEHNR and FQNEAQ (reference sequence). CDR3 DNA sequence: TGTGCCAGCAGCTTAGTGGCTAGCGGGAGATCGAATGAGCAGTTCTTC. Protein: CASSLVASGRSNEQFF.

This sequence joins TRBV6-6 and TRBJ2-3, with 13 bases matching TRBD2. Trimming removed 8 bases from V and 6 bases from J; junction bases left unmatched: 11. The CDR3 totals 16 residues. Germline CDR1 is MNHNY and CDR2 is SVGAGI (reference sequence). This chain's CDR3 is CASGRGLAGIGDTQYF. The DNA for the CDR3 is TGTGCCAGCGGACGGGGACTAGCGGGAATAGGGGATACGCAGTATTTT.

This clone was picked up one time. The chain links TRBV28 to TRBJ2-5; D unresolved. The DNA end is a closer match to TRBJ2-7, so the J assignment may be wrong. The CDR3 runs 16 residues. The germline V gene has CDR1 MDHEN and CDR2 SYDVKM. CDR3 in amino acids: CASSLSKLYSSYEQYF. For the CDR3, the DNA is TGTGCCAGCAGTCTATCGAAGCTATACAGCTCCTACGAGCAGTACTTC.

J is TRBJ2-4 and V is TRBV7-2; possibly TRBD2 for D (5 bases). Trimming removed 1 base at V and 7 bases at J, with 14 bases between. Looked up from germline, CDR1 is SGHTA and CDR2 is FQGNSA. CDR3 length equals 15 residues. CDR3 protein: CASSLGVGAPNIQYF. The CDR3, as DNA: TGTGCCAGCAGCTTAGGCGTGGGAGCACCGAACATTCAGTACTTC.